This T cell receptor (beta chain) was documented in a study of T cell responses to AZD1222 COVID-19 vaccine. Trimming cost V 5 bases and J 8 bases, with 15 bases left between them. Per germline, CDR1 SGHTA and CDR2 FQGNSA. The CDR3 length is 13 residues. About this clone itself: Its antigen is still unknown.

TCRdb keeps only in-frame clones here, not all; method: immunoSEQ multiplex PCR. The sample records about 130,000 clones, about 91% being singletons. Study-wide points: A mostly white British donor set with more females was recruited, and clonal diversity was possibly underestimated. Only six people who got AZD1222 tested seropositive at baseline. The CD4 TCRs associated with vaccination extended across spike and predominated at 160-218 and 743-854.

The chain carries TRBV7-2 and TRBJ1-2; no definite D call. The TCR originated in an adult in good health. Specimen: peripheral blood, collected on day 0 of AZD1222 vaccination. CDR3 amino acids: CASSVEEAGGYTF. Here the CDR3 DNA reads TGTGCCAGCAGCGTAGAGGAGGCTGGGGGCTACACCTTC.